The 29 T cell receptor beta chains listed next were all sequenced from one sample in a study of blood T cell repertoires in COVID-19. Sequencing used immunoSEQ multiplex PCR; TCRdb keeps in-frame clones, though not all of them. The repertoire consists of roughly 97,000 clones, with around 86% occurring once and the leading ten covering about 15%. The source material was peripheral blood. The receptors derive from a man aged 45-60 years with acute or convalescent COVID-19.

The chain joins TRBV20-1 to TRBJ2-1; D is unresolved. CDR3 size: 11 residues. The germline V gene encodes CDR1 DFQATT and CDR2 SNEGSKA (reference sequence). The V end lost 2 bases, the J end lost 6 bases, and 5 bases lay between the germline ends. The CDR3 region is CSARPLNEQFF. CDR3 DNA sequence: TGCAGTGCTAGACCTCTCAATGAGCAGTTCTTC.

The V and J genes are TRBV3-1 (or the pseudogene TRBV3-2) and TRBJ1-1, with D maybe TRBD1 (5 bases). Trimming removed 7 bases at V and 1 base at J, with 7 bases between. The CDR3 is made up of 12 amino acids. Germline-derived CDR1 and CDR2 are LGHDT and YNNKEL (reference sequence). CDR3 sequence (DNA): TGTGCCAGCAAGGGGAAGAACACTGAAGCTTTCTTT. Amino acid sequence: CASKGKNTEAFF.

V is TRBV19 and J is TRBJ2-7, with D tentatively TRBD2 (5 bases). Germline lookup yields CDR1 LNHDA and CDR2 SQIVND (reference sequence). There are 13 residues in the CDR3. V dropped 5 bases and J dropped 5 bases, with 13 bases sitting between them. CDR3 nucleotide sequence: TGTGCCAGTAGTCTTACGGGGAGCGACGAGCAGTACTTC. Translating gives CASSLTGSDEQYF.

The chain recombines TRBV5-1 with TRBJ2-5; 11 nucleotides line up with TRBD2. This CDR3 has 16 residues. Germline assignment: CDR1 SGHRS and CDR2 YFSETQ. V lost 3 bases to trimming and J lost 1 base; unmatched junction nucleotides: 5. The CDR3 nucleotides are TGCGCCAGCAGCTGGGCCGGGACTAGCGGCCAAGAGACCCAGTACTTC. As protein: CASSWAGTSGQETQYF. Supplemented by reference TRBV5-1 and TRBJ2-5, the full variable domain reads KAGVTQTPRYLIKTRGQQVTLSCSPISGHRSVSWYQQTPGQGLQFLFEYFSETQRNKGNFPGRFSGRQFSNSRSEMNVSTLELGDSALYLCASSWAGTSGQETQYFGPGTRLLVL.

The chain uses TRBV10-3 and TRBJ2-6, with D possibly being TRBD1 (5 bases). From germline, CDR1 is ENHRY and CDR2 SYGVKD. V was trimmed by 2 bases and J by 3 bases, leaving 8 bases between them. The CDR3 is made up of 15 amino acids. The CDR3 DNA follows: TGTGCCATCAGTGAGACAGGCGGTGGGGCCAACGTCCTGACTTTC. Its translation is CAISETGGGANVLTF.

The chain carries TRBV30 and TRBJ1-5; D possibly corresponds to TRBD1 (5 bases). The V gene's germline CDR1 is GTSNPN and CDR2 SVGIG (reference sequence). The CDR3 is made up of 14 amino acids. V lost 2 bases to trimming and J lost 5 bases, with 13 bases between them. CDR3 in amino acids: CAWSRGSPDQPQHF. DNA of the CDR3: TGTGCCTGGAGTCGGGGGTCCCCCGATCAGCCCCAGCATTTT.

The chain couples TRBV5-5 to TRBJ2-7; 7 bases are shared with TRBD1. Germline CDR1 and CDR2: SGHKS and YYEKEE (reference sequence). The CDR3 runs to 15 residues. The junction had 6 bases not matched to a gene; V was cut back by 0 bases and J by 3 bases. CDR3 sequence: CASSLGQGDYYEQYF. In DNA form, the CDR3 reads TGTGCCAGCAGCTTGGGACAGGGAGATTACTACGAGCAGTACTTC.

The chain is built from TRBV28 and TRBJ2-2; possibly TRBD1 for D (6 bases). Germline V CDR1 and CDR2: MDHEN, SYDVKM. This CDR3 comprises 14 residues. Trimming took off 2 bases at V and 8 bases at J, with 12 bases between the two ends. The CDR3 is CASSLAAQGGELFF. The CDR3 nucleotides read TGTGCCAGCAGTTTAGCGGCGCAGGGGGGGGAGCTGTTTTTT.

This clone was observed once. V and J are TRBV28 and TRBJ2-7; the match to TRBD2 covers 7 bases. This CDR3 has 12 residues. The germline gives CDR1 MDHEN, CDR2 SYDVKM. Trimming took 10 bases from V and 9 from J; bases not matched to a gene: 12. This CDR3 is CATGGMTTRQYF. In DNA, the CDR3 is TGTGCCACCGGGGGGATGACTACGAGGCAGTACTTC. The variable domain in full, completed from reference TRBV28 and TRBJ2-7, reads DVKVTQSSRYLVKRTGEKVFLECVQDMDHENMFWYRQDPGLGLRLIYFSYDVKMKEKGDIPEGYSVSREKKERFSLILESASTNQTSMYLCATGGMTTRQYFGPGTRLTVT.

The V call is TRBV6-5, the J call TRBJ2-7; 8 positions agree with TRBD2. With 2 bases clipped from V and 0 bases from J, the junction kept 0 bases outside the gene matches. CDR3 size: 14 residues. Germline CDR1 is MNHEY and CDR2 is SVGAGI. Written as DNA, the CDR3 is TGTGCCAGCAGTTACACTAGCGGCTCCTACGAGCAGTACTTC. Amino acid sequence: CASSYTSGSYEQYF.

CDR3 loop: CASRPTSLENEQFF. Written as DNA, the CDR3 is TGTGCCAGCAGACCGACTAGTCTGGAAAATGAGCAGTTCTTC. The chain uses TRBV2 and TRBJ2-1; D might be TRBD2 (6 bases). CDR1 and CDR2 (germline): SNHLY, FYNNEI. Deletions cut 6 bases from V and 7 bases from J, with 16 bases between. The CDR3 spans 14 residues.

This CDR3 is CASSLSSGRAYTQYF. The CDR3 region has the DNA TGTGCCAGCAGCTTGAGTAGCGGGAGGGCGTATACGCAGTATTTT. J is TRBJ2-3 and V is TRBV5-5; the match to TRBD2 covers 11 bases. Unmatched junction bases numbered 5, after V lost 1 base and J lost 7 bases. Germline CDR1 and CDR2: SGHKS and YYEKEE (reference sequence). The CDR3 is 15 residues long. The whole variable domain, filled in from reference TRBV5-5 and TRBJ2-3, reads DAGVTQSPTHLIKTRGQQVTLRCSPISGHKSVSWYQQVLGQGPQFIFQYYEKEERGRGNFPDRFSARQFPNYSSELNVNALLLGDSALYLCASSLSSGRAYTQYFGPGTRLTVL.

CDR3 loop: CASSEWGGSSYNEQFF. Here the CDR3 DNA reads TGTGCCAGCAGTGAGTGGGGTGGGAGCTCCTACAATGAGCAGTTCTTC. The chain couples TRBV25-1 to TRBJ2-1; TRBD2 might be the D (5 bases). Trimming cost V 3 bases and J 0 bases, with 12 bases left between them. Germline-derived CDR1 and CDR2 are MGHDK and SYGVNS. The CDR3 runs to 16 residues.

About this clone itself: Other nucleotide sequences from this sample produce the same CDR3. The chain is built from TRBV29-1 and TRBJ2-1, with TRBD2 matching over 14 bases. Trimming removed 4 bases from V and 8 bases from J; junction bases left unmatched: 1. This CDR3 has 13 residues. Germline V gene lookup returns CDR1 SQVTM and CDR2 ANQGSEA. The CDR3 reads CSVGGLAGDEQFF. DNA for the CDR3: TGCAGCGTTGGGGGACTAGCGGGAGATGAGCAGTTCTTC.

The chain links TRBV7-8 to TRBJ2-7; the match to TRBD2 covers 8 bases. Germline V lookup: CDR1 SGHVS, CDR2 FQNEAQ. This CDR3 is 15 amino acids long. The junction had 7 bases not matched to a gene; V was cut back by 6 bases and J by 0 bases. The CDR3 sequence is CASSLSGADSYEQYF. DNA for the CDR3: TGTGCCAGCAGTCTTAGCGGGGCGGACTCCTACGAGCAGTACTTC.

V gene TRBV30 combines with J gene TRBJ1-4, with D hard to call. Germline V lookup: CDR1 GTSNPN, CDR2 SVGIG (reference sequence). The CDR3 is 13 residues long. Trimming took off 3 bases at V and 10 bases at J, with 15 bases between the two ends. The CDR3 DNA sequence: TGTGCCTGGAGGCGGGCCCAGTCCGGAAAACTGTTTTTT. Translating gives CAWRRAQSGKLFF.

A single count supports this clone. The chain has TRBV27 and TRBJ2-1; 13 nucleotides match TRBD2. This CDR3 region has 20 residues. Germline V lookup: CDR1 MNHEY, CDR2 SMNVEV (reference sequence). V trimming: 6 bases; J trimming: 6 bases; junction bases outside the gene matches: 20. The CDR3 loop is CASSRRGPGLAGVRSNEQFF. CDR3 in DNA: TGTGCCAGCAGCCGAAGGGGGCCCGGACTAGCGGGAGTCCGGAGCAATGAGCAGTTCTTC.

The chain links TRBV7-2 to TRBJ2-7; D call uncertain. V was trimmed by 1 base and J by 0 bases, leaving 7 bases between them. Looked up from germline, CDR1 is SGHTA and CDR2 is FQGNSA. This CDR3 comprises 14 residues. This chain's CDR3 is CASSLGQNSYEQYF. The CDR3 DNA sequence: TGTGCCAGCAGCTTAGGGCAGAACTCCTACGAGCAGTACTTC.

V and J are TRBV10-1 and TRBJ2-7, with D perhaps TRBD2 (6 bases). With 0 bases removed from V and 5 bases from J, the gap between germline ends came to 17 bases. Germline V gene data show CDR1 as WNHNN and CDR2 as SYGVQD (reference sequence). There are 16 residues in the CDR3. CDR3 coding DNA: TGCGCCAGCAGTGAGTCCCACACTACTCCGGGGGACGAGCAGTACTTC. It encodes CASSESHTTPGDEQYF.

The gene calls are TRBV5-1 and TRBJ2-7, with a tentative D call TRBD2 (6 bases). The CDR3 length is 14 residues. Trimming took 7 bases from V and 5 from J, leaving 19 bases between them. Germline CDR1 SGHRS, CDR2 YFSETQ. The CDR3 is CASCPGGRRDEQYF. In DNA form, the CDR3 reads TGCGCCAGCTGTCCTGGAGGTCGGAGGGACGAGCAGTACTTC.

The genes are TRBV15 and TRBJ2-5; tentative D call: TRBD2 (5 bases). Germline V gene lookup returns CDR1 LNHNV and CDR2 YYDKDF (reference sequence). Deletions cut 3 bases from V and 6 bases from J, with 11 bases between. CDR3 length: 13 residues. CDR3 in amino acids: CATSSIGSKTQYF. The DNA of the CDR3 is TGTGCCACCAGCAGCATAGGGAGTAAGACCCAGTACTTC.

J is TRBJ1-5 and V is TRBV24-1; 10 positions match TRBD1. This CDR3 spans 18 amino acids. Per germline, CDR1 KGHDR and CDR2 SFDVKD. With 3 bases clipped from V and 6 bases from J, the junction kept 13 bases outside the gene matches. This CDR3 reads CATSDTPSDRGRGQPQHF. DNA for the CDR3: TGTGCCACCAGTGATACGCCCTCCGACAGGGGGCGAGGTCAGCCCCAGCATTTT.

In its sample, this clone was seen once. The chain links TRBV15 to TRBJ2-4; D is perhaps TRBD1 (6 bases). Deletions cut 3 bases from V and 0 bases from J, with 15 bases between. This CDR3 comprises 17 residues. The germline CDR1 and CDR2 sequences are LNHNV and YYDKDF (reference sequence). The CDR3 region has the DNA TGTGCCACCAGCAGCCGGGACACTTTTCTAGCCAAAAACATTCAGTACTTC. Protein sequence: CATSSRDTFLAKNIQYF.

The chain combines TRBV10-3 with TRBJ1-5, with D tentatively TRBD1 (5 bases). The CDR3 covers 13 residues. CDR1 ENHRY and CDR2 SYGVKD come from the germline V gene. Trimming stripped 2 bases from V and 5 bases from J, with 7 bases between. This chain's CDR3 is CAISEGRDQPQHF. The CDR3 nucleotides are TGTGCCATCAGTGAGGGCAGGGATCAGCCCCAGCATTTT.

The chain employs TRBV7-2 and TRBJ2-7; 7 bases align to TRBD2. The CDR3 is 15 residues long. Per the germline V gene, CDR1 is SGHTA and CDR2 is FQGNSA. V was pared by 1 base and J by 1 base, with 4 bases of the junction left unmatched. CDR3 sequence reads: CASSLVASGSYEQYF. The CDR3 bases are TGTGCCAGCAGCTTAGTGGCTAGCGGTTCCTACGAGCAGTACTTC.

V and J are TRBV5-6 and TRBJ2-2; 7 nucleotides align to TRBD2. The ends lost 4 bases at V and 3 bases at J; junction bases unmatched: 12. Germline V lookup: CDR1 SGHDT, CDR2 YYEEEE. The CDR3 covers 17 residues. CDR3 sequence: CASSPGGPATYTGELFF. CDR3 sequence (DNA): TGTGCCAGCAGCCCGGGAGGTCCCGCAACCTACACCGGGGAGCTGTTTTTT.

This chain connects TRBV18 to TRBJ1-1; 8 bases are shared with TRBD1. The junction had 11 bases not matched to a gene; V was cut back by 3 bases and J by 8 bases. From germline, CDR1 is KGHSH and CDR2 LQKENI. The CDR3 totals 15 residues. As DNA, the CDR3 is TGTGCCAGCTCACCCTCGACAGGGGTTCCCAAGGAAGCTTTCTTT. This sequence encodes CASSPSTGVPKEAFF.

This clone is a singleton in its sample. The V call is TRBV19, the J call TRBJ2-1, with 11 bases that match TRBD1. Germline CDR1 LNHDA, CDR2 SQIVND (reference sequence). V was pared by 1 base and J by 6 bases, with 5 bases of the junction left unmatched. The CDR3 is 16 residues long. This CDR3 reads CASSIGGQGALNEQFF. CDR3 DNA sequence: TGTGCCAGTAGTATAGGAGGACAGGGGGCACTCAATGAGCAGTTCTTC.

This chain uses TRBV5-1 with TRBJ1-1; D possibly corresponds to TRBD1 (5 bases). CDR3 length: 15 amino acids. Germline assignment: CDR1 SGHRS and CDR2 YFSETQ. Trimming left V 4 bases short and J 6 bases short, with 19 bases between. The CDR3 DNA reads TGCGCCAGCAGCAAAGGTGGGGCCCCAATAGCTGAAGCTTTCTTT. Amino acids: CASSKGGAPIAEAFF.